This T cell receptor beta chain came from a study of long-term antiretroviral therapy in people with HIV. Points from the study as a whole: Upon ART, diversity increased but remained lower than transplant donor controls.

This CDR3 has 12 amino acids. The germline V and J ends were trimmed by 1 base and 6 bases, with 7 bases remaining between them. CDR1 and CDR2 from the germline V gene are SEHNR and FQNEAQ (reference sequence). This clone has a handful of counts. The antigen is unknown. Investigators performed immunoSEQ version v3.0 at survey level. Sequencing efforts were directed toward about 35,000-50,000 T-cell genomes per sample. The repertoire was sequenced with immunoSEQ multiplex PCR; TCRdb's copy has only in-frame clones and lacks some. Of tens of thousands of clones listed, 70% to 90% are singletons. Without exception, participants with HIV were treated in the United States. Prior to DNA extraction, the samples held 1-10 million cryopreserved PBMC.

Sequencing used unsorted PBMCs, obtained 1.3 years after starting antiretroviral therapy. The sequence derives from a man in his 60s with HIV. The V call is TRBV7-9, the J call TRBJ2-7, with D uncertain. This chain's CDR3 is CASSLVMGEQYF. The CDR3 nucleotides read TGTGCCAGCAGCTTAGTAATGGGCGAGCAGTACTTC.